These T cell receptor beta chains were read from a single sample in a study of T cell clones after liver transplantation. The repertoire was sequenced with immunoSEQ multiplex PCR; TCRdb's copy has only in-frame clones and lacks some. The repertoire holds around 97,000 clones, with under 90% as singletons. The sample here was CD4+ T cells from blood, taken 45 to 50 months after liver transplant. The receptors here all came from a human patient who received a liver transplant. The graft donor may account for some of the T cells. Each CDR3 is given with its conserved first and last residue. D genes are given only for firm matches. A clone size is listed for some rows: how often the clone was seen (once, few, many), or a class if it is expanded.

size,V,J,D,DNA,CDR3
-,TRBV19,TRBJ1-1,-,TGTGCCAGTAGCCACACAGCGAACACTGAAGCTTTCTTT,CASSHTANTEAFF
-,TRBV28,TRBJ1-2,-,TGTGCCAGCAGTACGACAAACTATGGCTACACCTTC,CASSTTNYGYTF
-,TRBV7-9,TRBJ2-7,TRBD2,TGTGCCAGCAGCTCCCCCAAAGCGGGAGGTATCTCCTACGAGCAGTACTTC,CASSSPKAGGISYEQYF
once,TRBV27,TRBJ2-2,-,TGTGCCAGCAGTCCCTATAGGCCAGGCAGGGCCGGGGAGCTGTTTTTT,CASSPYRPGRAGELFF
-,TRBV6-1,TRBJ1-2,TRBD1,TGTGCCAGCAGCAAAGGACAGGGAGGTGTCGGCTACACCTTC,CASSKGQGGVGYTF
-,TRBV28,TRBJ1-6,-,TGTGCCAGCAGGCCGCCCCTCCACTTT,CASRPPLHF
-,TRBV5-5,TRBJ1-2,TRBD1,TGTGCCAGCAGCTTGTCGACTATACTACAGGGGATAGCTAACTATGGCTACACCTTC,CASSLSTILQGIANYGYTF
-,TRBV10-2,TRBJ1-1,-,TGCGCCAGCAGTATGCAGCGCACTGAAGCTTTCTTT,CASSMQRTEAFF
-,TRBV18,TRBJ2-7,-,TGTGCCAGCTCACCACCCCAGCGTCAATCCTACGAGCAGTACTTC,CASSPPQRQSYEQYF
-,TRBV28,TRBJ1-4,TRBD1,TGTGCCAGCAGTTTAGGACTCCGGGACAGGGGGGGTGAAAAACTGTTTTTT,CASSLGLRDRGGEKLFF
-,TRBV11-2,TRBJ1-1,TRBD1,TGTGCCAGCAGCTTTCCGACAGGGAGGAACACTGAAGCTTTCTTT,CASSFPTGRNTEAFF
-,TRBV4-2,TRBJ2-1,-,TGTGCCAGCAGCCAAGCCGGGGAATGGGGCAATGAGCAGTTCTTC,CASSQAGEWGNEQFF